Each of the 16 T cell receptor beta chains below was sequenced from the same sample in a study of metastatic and nonmetastatic thyroid tumors. TCRdb called clones again from the PCR reads with MiXCR. The repertoire consists of about 24,000 clones, with 21% occurring once and the leading ten covering around 13%. No patient received treatment before thyroid surgery. The material sequenced was blood. These receptors all stem from a male donor with papillary thyroid cancer or a benign thyroid nodule (not recorded which). Some clones in this sample may be carry-over from other donors' samples.

This clone was observed at least ten times. The chain joins TRBV19 to TRBJ2-2; 10 nucleotides line up with TRBD2. Germline V gene sequence: CDR1 LNHDA, CDR2 SQIVND (reference sequence). The trim removed 3 bases at V and 4 bases at J, leaving 11 bases unmatched. The CDR3 sequence is 18 residues long. This chain's CDR3 is CASSIEGAGGWSTGELFF. In nucleotides, the CDR3 is TGTGCCAGTAGTATCGAAGGAGCGGGAGGGTGGAGCACCGGGGAGCTGTTTTTT.

The sample holds many counts of this clone. This chain connects TRBV20-1 to TRBJ2-7; possibly TRBD2 for D (6 bases). Germline V gives CDR1 DFQATT, CDR2 SNEGSKA (reference sequence). CDR3 length: 16 amino acids. Trimming stripped 1 base from V and 1 base from J, with 17 bases between. The CDR3 region is CSARATIAEVSYEQYF. The CDR3 region has the DNA TGCAGTGCTAGAGCGACAATAGCGGAGGTTTCCTACGAGCAGTACTTC.

The genes are TRBV7-9 and TRBJ2-7, with D possibly matching TRBD2 (6 bases). CDR1 and CDR2 (germline): SEHNR, FQNEAQ (reference sequence). CDR3 size: 15 residues. V dropped 4 bases and J dropped 2 bases, with 15 bases sitting between them. CDR3 coding DNA: TGTGCCAGCAGCTCATCTGGGTGGGGGGCCTACGAGCAGTACTTC. This translates into CASSSSGWGAYEQYF.

This sequence joins TRBV11-1 and TRBJ1-6, with 8 bases aligning to TRBD1. With V trimmed by 4 bases and J by 6 bases, 2 bases remained unmatched. The CDR3 is 14 residues long. The germline V gene has CDR1 SGHAT and CDR2 FQDESV (reference sequence). CDR3 residues: CASSSTGVNSPLHF. The CDR3 nucleotides are TGTGCCAGCAGCTCGACAGGGGTTAATTCACCCCTCCACTTT.

This chain links TRBV4-1 with TRBJ1-2; D perhaps matches TRBD1 (6 bases). Germline CDR1 and CDR2: MGHRA and YSYEKL. Trimming cost V 3 bases and J 4 bases, with 9 bases left between them. The CDR3 runs 13 residues. The CDR3 DNA reads as TGCGCCAGCAGCCACGGGGGCAGCTATGGCTACACCTTC. It is translated as CASSHGGSYGYTF.

This clone was seen repeatedly, ten times or more. This chain links TRBV7-6 with TRBJ2-7; D not resolved. Germline V gene data show CDR1 as SGHVS and CDR2 as FNYEAQ. This CDR3 is 15 amino acids long. V was pared by 0 bases and J by 1 base, with 10 bases between. The CDR3 protein is CASSLAKGLSYEQYF. The CDR3 DNA follows: TGTGCCAGCAGCTTAGCGAAAGGGCTATCCTACGAGCAGTACTTC.

J is TRBJ2-1 and V is TRBV20-1, with D possibly TRBD2 on 6 matching bases. Germline CDR1 reads DFQATT; CDR2 reads SNEGSKA (reference sequence). Trimming left V 5 bases short and J 6 bases short, with 17 bases between. The CDR3 spans 14 residues. CDR3 sequence reads: CSARGGGIGNEQFF. The CDR3 DNA reads as TGCAGTGCTCGGGGAGGAGGGATTGGCAATGAGCAGTTCTTC.

This clone came up many times. The chain joins TRBV10-1 to TRBJ1-6, with D uncertain. CDR1 is WNHNN and CDR2 is SYGVQD in the germline V gene (reference sequence). The CDR3 loop spans 13 amino acids. V shed 6 bases and J shed 10 bases, with 13 bases lying between them. Here the CDR3 DNA reads TGCGCCAGCAGAGAGGCCAATGAATCACCCCTCCACTTT. Amino acid sequence: CASREANESPLHF.

CDR3 sequence reads: CSASRESGSTDTQYF. In nucleotides, the CDR3 is TGCAGTGCTAGCCGCGAAAGCGGGAGCACAGATACGCAGTATTTT. The chain combines TRBV20-1 with TRBJ2-3, with a tentative D call TRBD2 (6 bases). The V end lost 3 bases, the J end lost 0 bases, and 13 bases lay between the germline ends. Per the germline V gene, CDR1 is DFQATT and CDR2 is SNEGSKA (reference sequence). This CDR3 is built from 15 residues.

The V call is TRBV24-1, the J call TRBJ2-1; possibly TRBD1 or TRBD2 for D (6 bases each). This CDR3 has 15 residues. V was shortened by 5 bases and J by 7 bases, with 17 bases between the two germline ends. Germline CDR1 is KGHDR and CDR2 is SFDVKD. This chain's CDR3 is CATSGRLGGGNEQFF. The CDR3, as DNA: TGTGCCACCAGTGGAAGACTAGGAGGGGGTAATGAGCAGTTCTTC.

This rearrangement joins TRBV20-1 to TRBJ2-7; no clear D gene. This CDR3 has 12 amino acids. The V end was cut by 8 bases, the J end by 4 bases, with 15 bases between. CDR1 and CDR2 (germline): DFQATT, SNEGSKA (reference sequence). The CDR3: CSFPDLWYEQYF. The DNA for the CDR3 is TGCAGTTTTCCGGACCTTTGGTACGAGCAGTACTTC.

Judged by abundance, this clone is medium-sized. The chain links TRBV6-1 to TRBJ1-2, with D possibly TRBD1 on 5 matching bases. The CDR3 runs to 15 residues. V was cut by 6 bases and J by 3 bases, with 17 bases left in between. Germline values: CDR1 MNHNS, CDR2 SASEGT. The CDR3 is CASRPTPSGHYGYTF. The CDR3 nucleotides read TGTGCCAGCAGACCCACACCCTCGGGACACTATGGCTACACCTTC.

This sequence joins TRBV6-2 or TRBV6-3 and TRBJ2-2; D gene uncertain. Trimming cost V 7 bases and J 2 bases, with 14 bases left between them. Germline lookup yields CDR1 MNHEY and CDR2 SVGEGT. The CDR3 sequence is 15 residues long. In DNA, the CDR3 is TGTGCCAGCAAAGGGTTTCTTTGTAACACCGGGGAGCTGTTTTTT. This codes for CASKGFLCNTGELFF.

This clone turned up a few times. This chain connects TRBV20-1 to TRBJ1-1; unclear D gene. The CDR3 is made up of 14 amino acids. The germline V gene encodes CDR1 DFQATT and CDR2 SNEGSKA (reference sequence). The ends were cut back, 1 base at V and 8 bases at J, with 17 bases in the middle. CDR3 in amino acids: CSARVTQREVEAFF. CDR3 DNA: TGCAGTGCTAGAGTAACCCAACGGGAGGTAGAAGCTTTCTTT.

This clone has a count of ten or more. This chain joins TRBV28 and TRBJ1-5; the D gene is possibly TRBD1 (6 bases). Per germline, CDR1 MDHEN and CDR2 SYDVKM. This CDR3 region has 17 residues. Trimming left V 5 bases short and J 0 bases short, with 17 bases between. The CDR3 DNA reads TGTGCCAGCAGTCGGTCTACACAGGGCTATAGCAATCAGCCCCAGCATTTT. This encodes CASSRSTQGYSNQPQHF.

In its sample, this clone was seen many times. This sequence joins TRBV5-4 and TRBJ1-2; TRBD1 matches 9 bases. V gave up 0 bases and J gave up 8 bases; unmatched junction bases: 5. CDR1 and CDR2 from the germline V gene are SGHNT and YYREEE (reference sequence). This CDR3 has 14 residues. Written as DNA, the CDR3 is TGTGCCAGCAGCTTGGATGACAGGGGGAGAGGCTACACCTTC. Protein: CASSLDDRGRGYTF.